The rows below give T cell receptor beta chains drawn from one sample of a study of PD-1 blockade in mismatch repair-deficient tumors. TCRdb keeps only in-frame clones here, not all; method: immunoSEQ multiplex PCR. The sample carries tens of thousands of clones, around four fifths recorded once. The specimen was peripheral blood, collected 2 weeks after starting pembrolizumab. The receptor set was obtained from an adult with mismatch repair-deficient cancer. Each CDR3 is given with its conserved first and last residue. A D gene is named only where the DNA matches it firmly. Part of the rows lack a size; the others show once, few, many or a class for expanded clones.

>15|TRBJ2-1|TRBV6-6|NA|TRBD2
CASERHSGRYNEQFF
TGTGCCAGCGAGAGGCATAGCGGGAGGTACAATGAGCAGTTCTTC
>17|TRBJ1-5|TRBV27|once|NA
CASSLLRGKDSNQPQHF
TGTGCCAGCAGTTTATTGCGGGGAAAGGATAGCAATCAGCCCCAGCATTTT
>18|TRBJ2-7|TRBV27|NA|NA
CASSLNSMALSQGGEQYF
TGTGCCAGCAGTTTAAATAGCATGGCACTGTCTCAAGGGGGCGAGCAGTACTTC
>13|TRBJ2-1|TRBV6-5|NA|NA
CASARASYNEQFF
TGTGCCAGCGCACGGGCATCCTACAATGAGCAGTTCTTC
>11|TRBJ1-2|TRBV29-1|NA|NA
CSVYGTEGYTF
TGCAGCGTGTACGGGACGGAAGGCTACACCTTC
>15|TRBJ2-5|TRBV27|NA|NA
CASSKDRDGGETQYF
TGTGCCAGCAGCAAAGACCGGGACGGCGGAGAGACCCAGTACTTC
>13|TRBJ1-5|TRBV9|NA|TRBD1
CASNRTGSFSPAF
TGTGCCAGCAACCGGACAGGGTCTTTCAGCCCAGCATTT
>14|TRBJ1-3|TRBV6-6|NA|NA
CASKGGLGGNTIYF
TGTGCCAGCAAGGGGGGGCTGGGTGGAAACACCATATATTTT
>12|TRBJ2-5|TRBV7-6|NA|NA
CASSFRRETQYF
TGTGCCAGCAGCTTTCGGAGGGAGACCCAGTACTTC
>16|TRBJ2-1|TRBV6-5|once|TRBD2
CASSYSGAGGESEQFF
TGTGCCAGCAGTTACTCGGGAGCGGGAGGGGAAAGTGAGCAGTTCTTC
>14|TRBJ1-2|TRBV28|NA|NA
CASSLSPTNYGYTF
TGTGCCAGCAGTTTGTCACCGACTAACTATGGCTACACCTTC
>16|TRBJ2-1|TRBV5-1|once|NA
CASSLAGGNSYNEQFF
TGCGCCAGCAGCTTGGCCGGGGGTAACTCCTACAATGAGCAGTTCTTC
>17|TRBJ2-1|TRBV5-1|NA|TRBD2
CASSLGLAGSSYNEQFF
TGCGCCAGCAGCTTGGGACTAGCGGGGAGCTCCTACAATGAGCAGTTCTTC
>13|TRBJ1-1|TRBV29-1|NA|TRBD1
CSVAGTAYTEAFF
TGCAGCGTTGCAGGGACAGCTTACACTGAAGCTTTCTTT
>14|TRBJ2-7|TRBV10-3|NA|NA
CAIRGGGHIYEQYF
TGTGCCATCAGGGGCGGCGGACACATCTACGAGCAGTACTTC
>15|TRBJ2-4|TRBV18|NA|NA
CASSPLDRAKNIQYF
TGTGCCAGCTCACCCTTAGACAGAGCCAAAAACATTCAGTACTTC
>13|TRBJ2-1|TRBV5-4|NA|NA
CASSLDGYNEQFF
TGTGCCAGCAGCTTGGACGGATACAATGAGCAGTTCTTC
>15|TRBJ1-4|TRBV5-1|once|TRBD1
CASSQTGTGREKLFF
TGCGCCAGCAGCCAGACCGGGACAGGGCGTGAAAAACTGTTTTTT
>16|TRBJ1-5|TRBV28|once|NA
CASSQIGQYSNQPQHF
TGTGCCAGCAGCCAGATCGGACAGTATAGCAATCAGCCCCAGCATTTT
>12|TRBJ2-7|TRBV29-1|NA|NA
CSVRGRGIEQYF
TGCAGCGTCCGGGGCAGGGGTATCGAGCAGTACTTC
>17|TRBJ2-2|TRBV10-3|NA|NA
CAISASGPPQDTGELFF
TGTGCCATCAGTGCTTCCGGGCCCCCTCAAGACACCGGGGAGCTGTTTTTT
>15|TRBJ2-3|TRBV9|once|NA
CASSVDGGSTDTQYF
TGTGCCAGCAGCGTAGACGGGGGATCCACAGATACGCAGTATTTT
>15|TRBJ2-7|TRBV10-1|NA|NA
CASSPNIGGSYEQYF
TGCGCCAGCAGTCCAAATATAGGAGGCTCCTACGAGCAGTACTTC
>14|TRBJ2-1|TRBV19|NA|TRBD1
CASSIQGDGDEQFF
TGTGCCAGTAGTATACAGGGGGACGGAGATGAGCAGTTCTTC
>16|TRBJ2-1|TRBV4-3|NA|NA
CASSQAPGPGYGEQFF
TGCGCCAGCAGCCAAGCCCCGGGGCCGGGGTATGGTGAGCAGTTCTTC
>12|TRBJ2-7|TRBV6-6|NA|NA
CATRQSIYEQYF
TGTGCCACCCGACAGTCCATCTACGAGCAGTACTTC